This passage covers 30 T cell receptor beta chains from one sample sequenced in a study of T cell repertoires in cytomegalovirus infection (dated by TCRdb to the late 2010s). In the paper's terms, the treatment or condition label means: in vitro stimulation with specific CMV peptide epitopes to enrich CMV-specific T cells. What these receptors recognize is not known. Sequencing instrument: Illumina HiSeq 1500. TCRdb reanalyzed the raw reads on its own, using fastp at Q25 for trimming and MiXCR for clone calling, and kept in-frame beta chains. Entries that share a CDR3 protein sequence are merged under the most common genes and DNA. Present in this sample are approximately 300,000 distinct CDR3 sequences, roughly 25% of which were seen just once. The top ten clones comprise 13% of the sample. Source: cultured PBMCs, taken from culture after CMV antigen stimulation. These receptors originate from a human donor in good health (CMV status not recorded). Some clones in this sample may be carry-over from other donors' samples.

This clonotype appeared a few times. The chain has TRBV7-6 and TRBJ2-1; possible D gene TRBD1, 5 bases. This CDR3 has 16 residues. The V gene lost 5 bases and the J gene lost 8 bases, with 22 bases spanning the gap. CDR1 and CDR2 (germline): SGHVS, FNYEAQ. The CDR3 DNA reads as TGTGCCAGCAGCCAACAACAGGTTGGGCAATTCGATGAGCAGTTCTTC. Residues: CASSQQQVGQFDEQFF. Using reference TRBV7-6 and TRBJ2-1 for the parts outside the CDR3, the full variable domain is GAGVSQSPRYKVTKRGQDVALRCDPISGHVSLYWYRQALGQGPEFLTYFNYEAQQDKSGLPNDRFSAERPEGSISTLTIQRTEQRDSAMYRCASSQQQVGQFDEQFFGPGTRLTVL.

The J gene is TRBJ2-1, the V gene TRBV12-3 or TRBV12-4; 7 bases map to TRBD2. The CDR3 has 16 residues. Trimming removed 6 bases from V and 1 base from J; junction bases left unmatched: 9. In DNA form, the CDR3 reads TGTGCCAGCAGCCACCATGCGCGGGAGTCCTACAATGAGCAGTTCTTC. Amino acids: CASSHHARESYNEQFF.

This clonotype was seen ten or more times. The rearrangement links TRBV12-3 or TRBV12-4 to TRBJ1-2; D unresolved. This CDR3 has 13 residues. V was clipped by 3 bases and J by 2 bases, with 7 bases between them. In DNA, the CDR3 is TGTGCCAGCAGTTTGGGAGAAAACTATGGCTACACCTTC. Protein sequence: CASSLGENYGYTF.

The chain employs TRBV11-2 and TRBJ1-2, with D uncertain. Per germline, CDR1 SGHAT and CDR2 FQNNGV. The CDR3 extends over 13 amino acids. V was cut by 5 bases and J by 1 base, with 8 bases left in between. The CDR3 reads CASSPENNYGYTF. The CDR3 DNA sequence: TGTGCCAGCAGCCCGGAGAATAACTATGGCTACACCTTC.

At least ten counts were recorded for this clonotype. V and J are TRBV7-8 and TRBJ2-1, with 14 positions matching TRBD2. Looked up from germline, CDR1 is SGHVS and CDR2 is FQNEAQ. The CDR3 loop spans 19 amino acids. Trimming removed 1 base from V and 5 bases from J; junction bases left unmatched: 10. CDR3 residues: CASSLVPWTSGRNDNEQFF. The CDR3 DNA is TGTGCCAGCAGCTTAGTCCCCTGGACTAGCGGGAGGAACGACAATGAGCAGTTCTTC.

V and J are TRBV12-3 or TRBV12-4 and TRBJ1-2; 7 nucleotides line up with TRBD1. Trimming cost V 10 bases and J 3 bases; bases outside gene matches: 5. The CDR3 is 12 amino acids. CDR3 nucleotide sequence: TGTGCCATCCAGGGGGGGGACTATGGCTACACCTTC. Amino acid sequence: CAIQGGDYGYTF.

The table lists this clonotype with a count of one. The V gene is TRBV15, the J gene TRBJ2-5, with D perhaps given as TRBD1 or TRBD2 (5 bases each). This CDR3 has 13 residues. Germline CDR1 is LNHNV and CDR2 is YYDKDF (reference sequence). The V end lost 5 bases, the J end lost 3 bases, and 10 bases lay between the germline ends. The CDR3 protein is CATSVGTKETQYF. CDR3 nucleotide sequence: TGTGCCACCAGCGTCGGGACGAAAGAGACCCAGTACTTC.

There are a few counts of this clonotype. V usage is TRBV10-3 and J usage is TRBJ2-1; D may be TRBD1 (6 bases). Trimming pared 3 bases from V and 8 bases from J, leaving 11 bases between. Germline CDR1 reads ENHRY; CDR2 reads SYGVKD. The CDR3 runs 13 residues. The DNA of the CDR3 is TGTGCCATCAGTGACCACAGGGCTGATGAGCAGTTCTTC. It yields the protein CAISDHRADEQFF.

The CDR3 DNA is TGTGCCAGCAGCTTAGTCCAGGGATGGGGCCTAAGCACAGATACGCAGTATTTT. Translating gives CASSLVQGWGLSTDTQYF. This chain links TRBV11-3 with TRBJ2-3, with D possibly TRBD1 on 5 matching bases. Germline V gene lookup returns CDR1 SGHNT and CDR2 YENEEA. The length of the CDR3 is 18 residues. V shed 1 base and J shed 0 bases, with 17 bases lying between them.

This clonotype came up a few times. The V call is TRBV6-2 or TRBV6-3, the J call TRBJ2-2; possible D gene TRBD1, 6 bases. The CDR3 extends over 16 amino acids. Per the germline V gene, CDR1 is MNHEY and CDR2 is SVGEGT. V was cut by 6 bases and J by 1 base, with 15 bases left in between. CDR3 coding DNA: TGTGCCAGCAGCCGTGTAGGACAGAGGAACACCGGGGAGCTGTTTTTT. It specifies CASSRVGQRNTGELFF.

This clonotype was counted between two and nine times. The chain uses TRBV12-3 or TRBV12-4 and TRBJ2-7, with TRBD2 identical over 14 bases. Unmatched junction bases numbered 11, after V lost 7 bases and J lost 12 bases. The CDR3 is 14 residues long. The CDR3 DNA follows: TGTGCCAGCACCCGTACCGGACTAGCGGGAGGCCGGTACTTC. Residues: CASTRTGLAGGRYF.

The chain carries TRBV19 and TRBJ1-2; unclear D gene. V was clipped by 4 bases and J by 7 bases, with 16 bases between them. Germline CDR1 reads LNHDA; CDR2 reads SQIVND (reference sequence). CDR3 length equals 14 residues. DNA of the CDR3: TGTGCCAGTAGTAACCGGGCCTCGGCAGGTGGCTACACCTTC. Its protein product is CASSNRASAGGYTF.

This clonotype was recorded at least ten times. The genes are TRBV7-2 and TRBJ2-2; D assignment may be TRBD1 or TRBD2 (5 bases each). This CDR3 is 16 amino acids long. CDR1 is SGHTA and CDR2 is FQGNSA in the germline V gene. Trimming left V 1 base short and J 2 bases short, with 11 bases between. The CDR3: CASSLDPGRNTGELFF. CDR3 nucleotides: TGTGCCAGCAGCTTAGACCCGGGACGAAACACCGGGGAGCTGTTTTTT.

The chain is built from TRBV7-9 and TRBJ1-1; 7 bases are shared with TRBD1. This CDR3 spans 15 amino acids. In germline, CDR1 is SEHNR, CDR2 FQNEAQ (reference sequence). Trimming took 6 bases from V and 3 from J; bases not matched to a gene: 10. The CDR3 DNA reads TGTGCCAGCAGTTACGCGACAGGGCGGGACACTGAAGCTTTCTTT. This codes for CASSYATGRDTEAFF. The variable domain in full, completed from reference TRBV7-9 and TRBJ1-1, reads DTGVSQNPRHKITKRGQNVTFRCDPISEHNRLYWYRQTLGQGPEFLTYFQNEAQLEKSRLLSDRFSAERPKGSFSTLEIQRTEQGDSAMYLCASSYATGRDTEAFFGQGTRLTVV.

This clonotype has at least ten counts. The chain employs TRBV28 and TRBJ1-2; maybe TRBD1 (6 bases). CDR1 and CDR2 from the germline V gene are MDHEN and SYDVKM. This CDR3 comprises 14 residues. Trimming removed 5 bases from V and 13 bases from J, with 23 bases in between. The CDR3 loop is CASSTQQGRSIRTF. DNA for the CDR3: TGTGCCAGCAGTACCCAACAGGGCAGGTCAATCCGCACCTTC.

This clonotype was seen ten or more times. The J gene is TRBJ2-2, the V gene TRBV7-6; no definite D call. There are 14 residues in the CDR3. CDR1 and CDR2 from the germline V gene are SGHVS and FNYEAQ. Trimming took off 0 bases at V and 3 bases at J, with 5 bases between the two ends. The CDR3 bases are TGTGCCAGCAGCTTAGCCCATCACACCGGGGAGCTGTTTTTT. The encoded protein is CASSLAHHTGELFF.

This clonotype came up many times. The chain combines TRBV7-2 with TRBJ2-3; 14 bases agree with TRBD2. Unmatched junction bases numbered 9, after V lost 6 bases and J lost 4 bases. Germline V CDR1 and CDR2: SGHTA, FQGNSA. The CDR3 length is 17 residues. The CDR3 nucleotides read TGTGCCAGCAGTCGCAGACTAGCGGGAGGGCCGTCAGATACGCAGTATTTT. This encodes CASSRRLAGGPSDTQYF.

This clonotype was seen repeatedly, ten times or more. The gene calls are TRBV7-9 and TRBJ2-5; TRBD1 might be the D (6 bases). The CDR3 extends over 16 amino acids. The V gene's germline CDR1 is SEHNR and CDR2 FQNEAQ (reference sequence). V was cut by 0 bases and J by 1 base, with 12 bases left in between. The CDR3 DNA sequence: TGTGCCAGCAGCTTAGCGAGAGACAGGCGCCAAGAGACCCAGTACTTC. This gives the protein CASSLARDRRQETQYF.

The CDR3 DNA reads TGTGCCAGCAGCCAAGGTCGATTCTACAATGAGCAGTTCTTC. This codes for CASSQGRFYNEQFF. The J gene is TRBJ2-1, the V gene TRBV14; D ambiguous. Germline lookup yields CDR1 SGHDN and CDR2 FVKESK. The CDR3 runs 14 residues. Trimming left V 1 base short and J 3 bases short, with 7 bases between.

Turning to this clonotype: A much larger clonotype is one base distant, so this may be a read error. The rearrangement uses TRBV7-2 and TRBJ1-2; possibly TRBD1 for D (6 bases). The CDR3 length is 15 residues. In germline, CDR1 is SGHTA, CDR2 FQGNSA. V was trimmed by 0 bases and J by 5 bases, leaving 13 bases between them. CDR3 sequence: CASSLAIGGRYGYTF. The CDR3 bases are TGTGCCAGCAGCTTAGCGATAGGGGGAAGATATGGCTACACCTTC.

The sample holds many counts of this clonotype. Written as DNA, the CDR3 is TGTGCCAGCAGTTTCCAACCCCGCGAGGCCAATGAGCAGTTCTTC. Amino acids: CASSFQPREANEQFF. The chain combines TRBV12-3 or TRBV12-4 with TRBJ2-1; D is unresolved. Trimming shortened V by 3 bases and J by 6 bases, and 15 bases separated the two germline ends. The CDR3 runs 15 residues.

The genes are TRBV20-1 and TRBJ2-7; D call uncertain. This CDR3 is 12 amino acids long. Germline values: CDR1 DFQATT, CDR2 SNEGSKA (reference sequence). V lost 5 bases and J 0 bases, leaving 8 bases between the germline ends. CDR3 in amino acids: CSALRNSYEQYF. The CDR3 coding sequence is TGCAGTGCTCTCAGGAACTCCTACGAGCAGTACTTC.

This clonotype turned up a few times. V gene TRBV27 combines with J gene TRBJ2-3; tentative D call: TRBD2 (5 bases). V gave up 4 bases and J gave up 8 bases, with 10 bases separating them. Germline CDR1 is MNHEY and CDR2 is SMNVEV (reference sequence). The CDR3 consists of 12 residues. The CDR3 protein is CASSWSEGTQYF. In DNA, the CDR3 is TGTGCCAGCAGTTGGTCCGAGGGTACGCAGTATTTT.

This clonotype was detected only a few times. The gene calls are TRBV4-2 and TRBJ2-3; D might be TRBD1 or TRBD2, each matching 5 bases. Looked up from germline, CDR1 is LGHNA and CDR2 is YNFKEQ. V was shortened by 1 base and J by 2 bases, with 10 bases between the two germline ends. This CDR3 contains 15 residues. The DNA of the CDR3 is TGTGCCAGCAGCCAAGCGAGGGGATTCACAGATACGCAGTATTTT. It encodes CASSQARGFTDTQYF.

The chain joins TRBV3-1 to TRBJ2-7; TRBD2 aligns across 9 bases. The CDR3 length is 15 residues. Germline CDR1 reads LGHDT; CDR2 reads YNNKEL (reference sequence). V dropped 1 base and J dropped 2; count of bases not matched to a gene: 3. Written as DNA, the CDR3 is TGTGCCAGCAGCCAAGCCTCTAGCGGGACCTACGAGCAGTACGTC. It is translated as CASSQASSGTYEQYV.

This clonotype was picked up a small number of times. The rearrangement links TRBV6-1 to TRBJ1-3; D unresolved. V lost 6 bases to trimming and J lost 2 bases, with 17 bases between them. This CDR3 is built from 16 residues. CDR1 is MNHNS, CDR2 SASEGT, per germline. CDR3 loop: CASSRSSLGAGNTIYF. In DNA form, the CDR3 reads TGTGCCAGCAGCCGATCCTCACTGGGAGCTGGAAACACCATATATTTT.

The chain combines TRBV7-6 with TRBJ2-7, with no clear D. V lost 8 bases to trimming and J lost 2 bases, with 16 bases between them. The CDR3 has 14 amino acids. Germline CDR1 is SGHVS and CDR2 is FNYEAQ. The CDR3 DNA reads as TGTGCCAGCGGTTATTCCGCCACTGCCTACGAGCAGTACTTC. Residues: CASGYSATAYEQYF.

The chain uses TRBV6-5 and TRBJ2-2, with 10 bases that match TRBD2. CDR1 and CDR2 (germline): MNHEY, SVGAGI. Trimming took 0 bases from V and 6 from J; bases not matched to a gene: 4. This CDR3 region has 16 residues. The CDR3 here is CASSYSGAGGAGELFF. CDR3 sequence (DNA): TGTGCCAGCAGTTACTCGGGAGCGGGAGGGGCCGGGGAGCTGTTTTTT.

There are many counts of this clonotype. The chain recombines TRBV12-5 with TRBJ2-7, with D tentatively TRBD2 (5 bases). CDR3 length: 12 amino acids. CDR1 and CDR2 (germline): LGHNT, FRNRAP. V dropped 1 base and J dropped 7 bases, with 8 bases sitting between them. CDR3 sequence (DNA): TGTGCTAGTGGTTTGGGAGGAGGAGAGCAGTACTTC. Its protein is CASGLGGGEQYF.

This chain connects TRBV6-1 to TRBJ2-5, with 8 bases aligning to TRBD2. This CDR3 contains 16 residues. V gave up 2 bases and J gave up 4 bases; unmatched junction bases: 9. Germline V gene lookup returns CDR1 MNHNS and CDR2 SASEGT. This CDR3 reads CASSENNPLAAETQYF. In nucleotides, the CDR3 is TGTGCCAGCAGTGAAAATAACCCACTAGCGGCAGAGACCCAGTACTTC.